This paragraph reports one T cell receptor (beta chain). Which antigen it targets is not known. Qualities for individual bases were not recorded, and no much larger clone is one base off. Preparation of the library involved the immunoSEQ multiplex PCR assay. TCRdb stores this immuneACCESS table with in-frame sequences only. Part of the clones is absent; in the studies checked, under half of the shortfall reflects unresolved V genes, and no reason is known for the rest. This sample holds some 100,000 clones; roughly 90% were observed only once. The ten largest clones take up approximately 3% of the sample. The V end loses 0 bases and the J end loses 7 bases, and a stretch of 13 bases separates them. Sequences SGHTA (CDR1) and FQGNSA (CDR2) are obtained from the germline V gene. The CDR3 contains 15 residues, cysteine and phenylalanine counted. Only CDR3 DNA is held: 45 bases, read in frame from base 1.

The entry originates in a study of control samples from healthy donors and cancer patients (dated by TCRdb to the early 2020s). The rearrangement joined TRBV7-2 to TRBJ1-5, with TRBD1 tentatively as D gene (5 bases match). The sequence was collected from a human donor in good health. The donor label of this sample is uncertain. The sample taken for sequencing was blood. CDR3 loop: CASSLAGGVRQPQHF. The base sequence is TGTGCCAGCAGCTTAGCGGGGGGTGTCAGACAGCCCCAGCATTTT.